This TCR beta chain comes out of a study of tumor-infiltrating lymphocytes in primary liver carcinoma. Scientists recovered RNA and DNA together from around 20-30 mg of unsorted bulk tissue. By surgical resection, the patients were treated for their primary liver carcinoma. This CDR3 contains 18 residues. Trimming removed 6 bases from V and 4 bases from J; junction bases left unmatched: 18. Germline V CDR1 and CDR2: MNHNY, SVGAGI (reference sequence). From approximately 0.5 ug of total RNA, TCR beta-specific cDNA was reverse-transcribed using a constant-region primer. Generation of the TCR beta libraries relied on three nested multiplex PCR rounds using slightly modified ARM-PCR. It was with TRBV1-TRBV30 forward primers and a C-beta reverse primer that the first two PCR rounds were run, at roughly 10 cycles each. TCRdb independently ran MiXCR on the multiplex PCR reads; one entry per CDR3 protein. The table lists about 120,000 distinct CDR3 sequences, approximately 71% of them singletons.

Of note for this clonotype: What it recognizes is unknown.

Study findings and constraints: Whereas tumor region pairs overlapped more, tumor-adjacent and tumor-blood pairs overlapped less.

The sample comprised tumor-adjacent normal liver tissue. The TCR comes from a woman aged 55-70 years with primary liver carcinoma and hepatitis B virus infection. The chain employs TRBV6-6 and TRBJ2-1; TRBD2 aligns across 7 bases. The CDR3 sequence is CASSPGTNGRSIYNEQFF. The CDR3 DNA sequence: TGTGCCAGCAGCCCCGGGACTAACGGGAGAAGTATTTACAATGAGCAGTTCTTC.